This TCR beta chain was observed in a study of shared clonotypes between healthy human individuals. Study-wide points: Represented diversity, genetic and exposure-history alike, was limited by few donors.

Sequencing was performed with immunoSEQ multiplex PCR; in TCRdb, only in-frame clones are kept and a portion is missing. The sample holds 1.6 million or so clones, approximately 98.5% seen once. Points on this clone: What it binds is not known.

The CDR3 has 13 amino acids. Germline V gene sequence: CDR1 ENHRY, CDR2 SYGVKD. Trimming removed 2 bases from V and 5 bases from J, with 7 bases in between. What was sequenced was naive CD4+ T cells sorted from blood. Subset reported: CD45RA+ positively selected. The source is a young man in good health. V usage is TRBV10-3 and J usage is TRBJ2-1; possible D gene TRBD2, 6 bases. CDR3: CAISEPGDNEQFF. The CDR3 DNA is TGTGCCATCAGTGAGCCGGGAGACAATGAGCAGTTCTTC.